Below, 25 T cell receptor beta chains from the same sample are listed, as sequenced in a study of neurological immune-mediated disorders. The time point denotes: longitudinal time-point 3. TCRdb re-called the 5' RACE reads through MiXCR, storing one row per CDR3 protein. The table has under 130,000 distinct CDR3 sequences, 10% to 14% seen once. Input material: PBMCs. These receptor sequences come from a female donor with HTLV-1-associated myelopathy (HAM/TSP).

The V and J genes are TRBV5-1 and TRBJ2-7; TRBD1 matches 7 bases. Trimming took 4 bases from V and 5 from J; bases not matched to a gene: 9. Germline CDR1 and CDR2: SGHRS and YFSETQ. CDR3 length equals 14 residues. The CDR3 bases are TGCGCCAGCAGCAGGGGGATGACAGGGAACGAGCAGTACTTC. Translation gives CASSRGMTGNEQYF. The whole variable domain, filled in from reference TRBV5-1 and TRBJ2-7, reads KAGVTQTPRYLIKTRGQQVTLSCSPISGHRSVSWYQQTPGQGLQFLFEYFSETQRNKGNFPGRFSGRQFSNSRSEMNVSTLELGDSALYLCASSRGMTGNEQYFGPGTRLTVT.

This clonotype showed up many times. V usage is TRBV5-1 and J usage is TRBJ1-4; the D is unclear. The length of the CDR3 is 14 residues. The V gene lost 4 bases and the J gene lost 13 bases, with 20 bases spanning the gap. Germline V lookup: CDR1 SGHRS, CDR2 YFSETQ. In DNA form, the CDR3 reads TGCGCCAGCAGCAAGAGAGACGGCGAGGAGAGACTGTTTTTT. It is translated as CASSKRDGEERLFF.

At least ten counts were recorded for this clonotype. This chain links TRBV20-1 with TRBJ2-5; D gene uncertain. Trimming took 0 bases from V and 4 from J, leaving 6 bases between them. This CDR3 has 12 residues. Germline lookup yields CDR1 DFQATT and CDR2 SNEGSKA (reference sequence). CDR3 amino acids: CSARDTRETQYF. The CDR3 DNA is TGCAGTGCTAGAGATACGCGAGAGACCCAGTACTTC.

This clonotype was seen repeatedly, ten times or more. The genes are TRBV5-5 and TRBJ2-1, with a weak D call TRBD1 (5 bases). Trimming pared 4 bases from V and 2 bases from J, leaving 10 bases between. The CDR3 runs 14 residues. Germline CDR1 SGHKS, CDR2 YYEKEE (reference sequence). CDR3 sequence (DNA): TGTGCCAGCAGCCAAGGGGTTCCCTACAATGAGCAGTTCTTC. Protein product: CASSQGVPYNEQFF.

This clonotype has just a few counts. The chain couples TRBV6-2 or TRBV6-3 to TRBJ2-3; D not resolved. Germline CDR1 MNHEY, CDR2 SVGEGT. The CDR3 extends over 13 amino acids. The germline V and J ends were trimmed by 4 bases and 2 bases, with 7 bases remaining between them. Written as DNA, the CDR3 is TGTGCCAGCAGTTGGTTTACCACAGATACGCAGTATTTT. Protein sequence: CASSWFTTDTQYF.

The chain has TRBV20-1 and TRBJ2-1, with a tentative D call TRBD1 (5 bases). This CDR3 spans 12 amino acids. Per the germline V gene, CDR1 is DFQATT and CDR2 is SNEGSKA (reference sequence). V lost 3 bases and J lost 4, with 7 bases in between. CDR3 in amino acids: CSASDSYNEQFF. In nucleotides, the CDR3 is TGCAGTGCTAGTGACAGTTACAATGAGCAGTTCTTC.

This clonotype was detected only a few times. The chain joins TRBV7-9 to TRBJ1-1, with 7 bases lining up with TRBD1. Germline lookup yields CDR1 SEHNR and CDR2 FQNEAQ (reference sequence). The CDR3 extends over 13 amino acids. V lost 7 bases, J lost 5 bases, and 7 bases stayed unmatched. As DNA, the CDR3 is TGTGCCAGCATAACGACAGGGTTGACTGAAGCTTTCTTT. Translation gives CASITTGLTEAFF.

This clonotype has a count of ten or more. This rearrangement joins TRBV2 to TRBJ1-1; the D gene is possibly TRBD1 (6 bases). Germline V gene lookup returns CDR1 SNHLY and CDR2 FYNNEI. V lost 7 bases to trimming and J lost 6 bases, with 18 bases between them. The CDR3 is made up of 14 amino acids. The CDR3: CASTTGQGSSEAFF. The CDR3 nucleotides read TGTGCCAGCACTACAGGGCAAGGGTCGTCTGAAGCTTTCTTT.

On this clonotype itself: A much bigger clone sits one base away, suggesting this may be a read error. The chain joins TRBV20-1 to TRBJ2-1, with D unresolved. This CDR3 spans 10 amino acids. Per the germline V gene, CDR1 is DFQATT and CDR2 is SNEGSKA (reference sequence). V was cut by 4 bases and J by 7 bases, with 5 bases left in between. The CDR3 loop is CSAKDNEQFF. In nucleotides, the CDR3 is TGCAGTGCTAAAGATAATGAGCAGTTCTTC.

This clonotype was counted at least ten times. The V and J genes are TRBV5-1 and TRBJ1-3, with 8 bases fitting TRBD1. This CDR3 spans 16 amino acids. With 4 bases clipped from V and 0 bases from J, the junction kept 6 bases outside the gene matches. The germline V gene encodes CDR1 SGHRS and CDR2 YFSETQ. CDR3 bases: TGCGCCAGCAGCCGAGACACAGGGGGCTCTGGAAACACCATATATTTT. Protein sequence: CASSRDTGGSGNTIYF.

A note on this clonotype: This may stem from a read error, because a much larger clone lies one nucleotide away. V and J are TRBV7-6 and TRBJ2-2; the D is unclear. In germline, CDR1 is SGHVS, CDR2 FNYEAQ. This CDR3 has 16 amino acids. V was shortened by 1 base and J by 7 bases, with 16 bases between the two germline ends. CDR3 DNA sequence: TGTGCCAGCAGCTTAGTTGCTTGGGGTGAAGGCGGGGAGCTGTTTTTT. Its protein product is CASSLVAWGEGGELFF. The full variable domain, completed using reference TRBV7-6 and TRBJ2-2, is GAGVSQSPRYKVTKRGQDVALRCDPISGHVSLYWYRQALGQGPEFLTYFNYEAQQDKSGLPNDRFSAERPEGSISTLTIQRTEQRDSAMYRCASSLVAWGEGGELFFGEGSRLTVL.

This clonotype occurred many times. The chain has TRBV5-1 and TRBJ2-1, with TRBD1 matching over 8 bases. The V gene end was trimmed by 4 bases and the J gene end by 10 bases; junction bases not matched to a gene: 10. CDR3 length: 14 amino acids. CDR1 SGHRS and CDR2 YFSETQ come from the germline V gene. CDR3 protein: CASSPRQGQGEQFF. The CDR3 nucleotides are TGCGCCAGCAGCCCTAGACAGGGGCAGGGGGAGCAGTTCTTC.

The table lists this clonotype with many counts. The rearrangement joins TRBV5-1 to TRBJ2-3, with 7 bases identical to TRBD1. V dropped 4 bases and J dropped 6; count of bases not matched to a gene: 5. The CDR3 has 13 residues. Germline CDR1 is SGHRS and CDR2 is YFSETQ. The CDR3 reads CASSLLGQDTQYF. As DNA, the CDR3 is TGCGCCAGCAGCCTCCTGGGACAGGATACGCAGTATTTT. Together with reference TRBV5-1 and TRBJ2-3, the CDR3 gives the full variable domain: KAGVTQTPRYLIKTRGQQVTLSCSPISGHRSVSWYQQTPGQGLQFLFEYFSETQRNKGNFPGRFSGRQFSNSRSEMNVSTLELGDSALYLCASSLLGQDTQYFGPGTRLTVL.

This clonotype was detected ten times or more. The rearrangement uses TRBV5-1 and TRBJ2-6; D not resolved. Germline-derived CDR1 and CDR2 are SGHRS and YFSETQ. V was pared by 4 bases and J by 0 bases, with 8 bases between. The CDR3 has 15 residues. CDR3 region: CASSRDISGANVLTF. The DNA for the CDR3 is TGCGCCAGCAGCCGTGACATCTCTGGGGCCAACGTCCTGACTTTC.

The chain combines TRBV9 with TRBJ2-3; D gene ambiguous. Trimming took off 4 bases at V and 6 bases at J, with 9 bases between the two ends. Germline values: CDR1 SGDLS, CDR2 YYNGEE. The CDR3 runs to 12 residues. In DNA, the CDR3 is TGTGCCAGCAGCCTCAACGTGGATACGCAGTATTTT. It codes for CASSLNVDTQYF.

V gene TRBV5-1 combines with J gene TRBJ1-3, with D maybe TRBD1 (6 bases). V lost 1 base and J 2 bases, leaving 13 bases between the germline ends. From germline, CDR1 is SGHRS and CDR2 YFSETQ. The CDR3 is made up of 16 amino acids. The CDR3 spells CASSLTDRSAGNTIYF. The CDR3 DNA follows: TGCGCCAGCAGCTTGACCGACAGGAGCGCTGGAAACACCATATATTTT.

The chain joins TRBV7-3 to TRBJ2-7; TRBD2 aligns across 13 bases. Germline V gene lookup returns CDR1 SGHTA and CDR2 FQGTGA. The trim removed 4 bases at V and 4 bases at J, leaving 10 bases unmatched. The CDR3 is 17 residues long. In DNA, the CDR3 is TGTGCCAGCAGCTCGAAAGGGACTAGCGGGGTTCCTTACGAGCAGTACTTC. This encodes CASSSKGTSGVPYEQYF.

This clonotype came up a few times. CDR3 sequence: CSVSQTGDNEQFF. In nucleotides, the CDR3 is TGCAGCGTTAGTCAGACTGGAGACAATGAGCAGTTCTTC. This rearrangement joins TRBV29-1 to TRBJ2-1; D not resolved. V gave up 5 bases and J gave up 5 bases, with 13 bases separating them. The CDR3 is made up of 13 amino acids. Germline CDR1 reads SQVTM; CDR2 reads ANQGSEA.

This clonotype was recorded at least ten times. The CDR3 here is CASSPRGRAGAEAFF. CDR3 in DNA: TGTGCCAGCAGCCCCCGGGGGAGGGCAGGGGCTGAAGCTTTCTTT. The V call is TRBV5-6, the J call TRBJ1-1, with D possibly being TRBD1 (6 bases). The CDR3 length is 15 residues. Trimming shortened V by 4 bases and J by 6 bases, and 19 bases separated the two germline ends. Per germline, CDR1 SGHDT and CDR2 YYEEEE.

Ten or more counts support this clonotype. The rearrangement joins TRBV6-6 to TRBJ2-3; 7 bases fit TRBD1. CDR1 and CDR2 from the germline V gene are MNHNY and SVGAGI (reference sequence). This CDR3 spans 18 amino acids. Trimming took 4 bases from V and 4 from J; bases not matched to a gene: 17. DNA for the CDR3: TGTGCCAGCAGTTGGAGACCGCGGACAGGAATGGTAGCAGATACGCAGTATTTT. This encodes CASSWRPRTGMVADTQYF.

This clonotype came up many times. The junction departs from germline at one end; a sequencing error may be responsible. This sequence joins TRBV15 and TRBJ2-3; perhaps TRBD1 as D (5 bases). The CDR3 runs 14 residues. In germline, CDR1 is LNHNV, CDR2 YYDKDF (reference sequence). The CDR3 loop reads CATKAWTNTDTQYF. The CDR3 nucleotides read TGTGCTACCAAAGCCTGGACAAACACAGATACGCAGTATTTT.

This clonotype occurred many times. The junction departs from the called germline gene at one end, perhaps through a read error. This chain connects TRBV6-5 to TRBJ2-7, with no clear D. The CDR3 loop spans 16 amino acids. Germline V gene data show CDR1 as MNHEY and CDR2 as SVGAGI. In DNA form, the CDR3 reads TGTGCCAGCAGTTCTCCGGGTAGACAACCACTATCGAGCAGTTGGTTC. Protein product: CASSSPGRQPLSSSWF.

This clonotype was seen only a few times. V and J are TRBV7-9 and TRBJ2-1; D is possibly TRBD1 (5 bases). Trimming removed 1 base at V and 6 bases at J, with 10 bases between. This CDR3 region has 14 residues. Germline assignment: CDR1 SEHNR and CDR2 FQNEAQ (reference sequence). The CDR3 coding sequence is TGTGCCAGCAGCTTAGTAACAGGAATCAATGAGCAGTTCTTC. This codes for CASSLVTGINEQFF.

This clonotype has at least ten counts. This sequence joins TRBV6-1 and TRBJ2-7; 7 nucleotides line up with TRBD1. CDR1 is MNHNS, CDR2 SASEGT, per germline. The CDR3 has 17 residues. V lost 0 bases, J lost 3 bases, and 11 bases stayed unmatched. The CDR3: CASSEAVGIQGIYEQYF. CDR3 sequence (DNA): TGTGCCAGCAGTGAAGCGGTGGGGATACAGGGGATCTACGAGCAGTACTTC.

The genes are TRBV5-1 and TRBJ2-2; D is perhaps TRBD1 (6 bases). Trimming shortened V by 4 bases and J by 4 bases, and 14 bases separated the two germline ends. CDR1 is SGHRS, CDR2 YFSETQ, per germline. CDR3 size: 15 residues. CDR3 loop: CASSRTGTGTGELFF. As DNA, the CDR3 is TGCGCCAGCAGCCGAACAGGGACGGGCACCGGGGAGCTGTTTTTT. The full variable domain, its missing parts supplied by reference TRBV5-1 and TRBJ2-2, is KAGVTQTPRYLIKTRGQQVTLSCSPISGHRSVSWYQQTPGQGLQFLFEYFSETQRNKGNFPGRFSGRQFSNSRSEMNVSTLELGDSALYLCASSRTGTGTGELFFGEGSRLTVL.